Listed below are T cell receptor beta chains from one sample, sequenced in a study of T-cell memory formation after mild COVID-19. TCRdb recomputed calls from the 5' RACE reads with MiXCR, one row per CDR3 protein. The top ten clones hold around 13% of a sample with hundreds of thousands of distinct CDR3 sequences, 20% to 30% of them seen once. The sequenced sample was PBMCs or a T cell subset sorted from them (not recorded which). These receptors all stem from an adult woman who had mild COVID-19 (a few samples of this study predate the infection). Cell type and time point are not known. Each CDR3 is given with its conserved first and last residue. Fields, in order: D gene, V gene, clone size, J gene, CDR3 protein, CDR3 DNA. D genes are given only for firm matches. The listing skips clone size in some rows; elsewhere it reads once, few, many or a size class.

D: TRBD2; V: TRBV5-1; size: NA; J: TRBJ2-3; CDR3: CASSSGLAGKPSTDTQYF; DNA: TGCGCCAGCAGCTCCGGACTAGCGGGGAAGCCTAGCACAGATACGCAGTATTTT
D: NA; V: TRBV18; size: NA; J: TRBJ2-7; CDR3: CASSPPVLASYEQYF; DNA: TGTGCCAGCTCACCACCGGTTCTAGCGTCCTACGAGCAGTACTTC
D: NA; V: TRBV5-1; size: few; J: TRBJ2-1; CDR3: CASSLGPAGLYNEQFF; DNA: TGCGCCAGCAGCTTGGGTCCCGCGGGGCTCTACAATGAGCAGTTCTTC
D: NA; V: TRBV29-1; size: NA; J: TRBJ2-5; CDR3: CSVESRDVGSLYF; DNA: TGCAGCGTTGAATCCCGGGACGTAGGAAGTTTGTACTTC
D: NA; V: TRBV5-5; size: NA; J: TRBJ1-2; CDR3: CASSLVSRREHGYTF; DNA: TGTGCCAGCAGCTTGGTAAGCCGCCGGGAGCATGGCTACACCTTC
D: TRBD1; V: TRBV27; size: few; J: TRBJ2-7; CDR3: CASSLSTGGAYEQYF; DNA: TGTGCCAGCAGTTTAAGTACAGGGGGCGCGTACGAGCAGTACTTC
D: TRBD1; V: TRBV30; size: NA; J: TRBJ1-5; CDR3: CAWSVGGSPRQPQHF; DNA: TGTGCCTGGAGTGTAGGGGGCTCCCCCAGGCAGCCCCAGCATTTT
D: NA; V: TRBV25-1; size: NA; J: TRBJ1-1; CDR3: CASSAGGTTEAFF; DNA: TGTGCCAGCAGTGCGGGGGGGACCACTGAAGCTTTCTTT
D: TRBD1; V: TRBV14; size: few; J: TRBJ2-6; CDR3: CASSLGTGSSGANVLTF; DNA: TGTGCCAGCAGCCTCGGGACAGGGAGTTCAGGGGCCAACGTCCTGACTTTC
D: TRBD2; V: TRBV20-1; size: few; J: TRBJ2-7; CDR3: CSARVTGGGYEQYF; DNA: TGCAGTGCTAGAGTCACGGGGGGGGGCTACGAGCAGTACTTC
D: NA; V: TRBV4-2; size: NA; J: TRBJ1-5; CDR3: CASSQDRGYQPQHF; DNA: TGTGCCAGCAGCCAAGATCGGGGGTATCAGCCCCAGCATTTT
D: NA; V: TRBV5-8; size: NA; J: TRBJ1-1; CDR3: CASSPVWGNTEAFF; DNA: TGTGCCAGCAGCCCTGTCTGGGGGAACACTGAAGCTTTCTTT
D: TRBD1; V: TRBV6-2/TRBV6-3; size: NA; J: TRBJ2-7; CDR3: CASSYSDRGPHEQYF; DNA: TGTGCCAGCAGTTACTCGGACAGGGGGCCCCACGAGCAGTACTTC
D: TRBD1; V: TRBV5-1; size: NA; J: TRBJ2-5; CDR3: CASSLGQGVVETQYF; DNA: TGCGCCAGCAGCTTGGGACAGGGGGTCGTAGAGACCCAGTACTTC
D: TRBD1; V: TRBV5-1; size: NA; J: TRBJ1-2; CDR3: CASSPRAGGYYGYTF; DNA: TGCGCCAGCAGCCCGAGGGCAGGGGGCTACTATGGCTACACCTTC
D: NA; V: TRBV11-2; size: NA; J: TRBJ2-3; CDR3: CASSIGTYPSTDTQYF; DNA: TGTGCCAGCAGCATTGGGACCTACCCTTCCACAGATACGCAGTATTTT
D: TRBD1; V: TRBV5-1; size: many; J: TRBJ1-1; CDR3: CASSVGQGNTEAFF; DNA: TGTGCCAGCAGCGTAGGACAGGGAAACACTGAAGCTTTCTTT
D: NA; V: TRBV18; size: few; J: TRBJ2-7; CDR3: CASSPKSSYEQYF; DNA: TGTGCCAGCTCACCTAAAAGTTCCTACGAGCAGTACTTC
D: NA; V: TRBV13; size: few; J: TRBJ1-1; CDR3: CASSPRGANTEAFF; DNA: TGTGCCAGCAGCCCCCGCGGAGCGAACACTGAAGCTTTCTTT
D: TRBD2; V: TRBV15; size: NA; J: TRBJ2-3; CDR3: CATSRVGGRATDTQYF; DNA: TGTGCCACCAGCAGAGTCGGGGGGAGGGCCACAGATACGCAGTATTTT
D: NA; V: TRBV30; size: NA; J: TRBJ1-2; CDR3: CAWSGGEGGSVYTF; DNA: TGTGCCTGGAGTGGGGGCGAGGGGGGGTCGGTCTACACCTTC
D: NA; V: TRBV7-9; size: few; J: TRBJ2-6; CDR3: CASGPPSVLTF; DNA: TGTGCCAGCGGCCCGCCCAGCGTCCTGACTTTC
D: NA; V: TRBV29-1; size: NA; J: TRBJ2-1; CDR3: CSVDRRVSYNEQFF; DNA: TGCAGCGTTGACCGTCGGGTCTCCTACAATGAGCAGTTCTTC
D: NA; V: TRBV4-2; size: NA; J: TRBJ2-7; CDR3: CASSRGQNMGEQYF; DNA: TGTGCCAGCAGCCGAGGACAAAACATGGGCGAGCAGTACTTC
D: TRBD1; V: TRBV7-3; size: NA; J: TRBJ2-1; CDR3: CASSLRGGQLRNEQFF; DNA: TGTGCCAGCAGCTTAAGAGGGGGACAGTTACGCAATGAGCAGTTCTTC
D: TRBD2; V: TRBV9; size: few; J: TRBJ2-5; CDR3: CASSVLGLAEKETQYF; DNA: TGTGCCAGCAGCGTACTGGGACTAGCGGAGAAAGAGACCCAGTACTTC
D: TRBD2; V: TRBV29-1; size: many; J: TRBJ2-3; CDR3: CSALAGDGVTQYF; DNA: TGCAGCGCCTTAGCGGGAGACGGGGTGACGCAGTATTTT
D: TRBD2; V: TRBV5-1; size: NA; J: TRBJ2-1; CDR3: CASSLGEGGIPYNEQFF; DNA: TGCGCCAGCAGCTTAGGTGAGGGAGGGATCCCCTACAATGAGCAGTTCTTC
D: TRBD1; V: TRBV10-3; size: NA; J: TRBJ2-7; CDR3: CAISEFTGGLPEQYF; DNA: TGTGCCATCAGTGAGTTTACAGGGGGCCTTCCGGAGCAGTACTTC
D: NA; V: TRBV15; size: NA; J: TRBJ1-1; CDR3: CATSSSSRAFF; DNA: NA
D: NA; V: TRBV28; size: NA; J: TRBJ1-2; CDR3: CASSLGAGNYGYTF; DNA: TGTGCCAGCAGTTTAGGTGCAGGCAACTATGGCTACACCTTC
D: TRBD2; V: TRBV7-8; size: NA; J: TRBJ2-3; CDR3: CASLKARLAGNSDTQYF; DNA: TGTGCCAGCTTAAAAGCCAGACTAGCGGGCAACTCAGATACGCAGTATTTT
D: NA; V: TRBV7-6; size: once; J: TRBJ2-1; CDR3: CASSSRAAGVEQFF; DNA: TGTGCCAGCAGCTCTAGGGCGGCGGGCGTAGAGCAGTTCTTC
D: NA; V: TRBV7-9; size: many; J: TRBJ2-2; CDR3: CASSLDQRSGELFF; DNA: TGTGCCAGCAGCTTAGACCAGAGATCCGGGGAGCTGTTTTTT
D: TRBD2; V: TRBV7-9; size: NA; J: TRBJ2-1; CDR3: CASSSPYTSGRGNEQFF; DNA: TGTGCCAGCAGCTCACCATACACTAGCGGGAGAGGCAATGAGCAGTTCTTC
D: NA; V: TRBV21-1; size: NA; J: TRBJ2-3; CDR3: CASSNRLLTDTQYF; DNA: TGTGCCAGCAGCAACCGGCTGCTGACAGATACGCAGTATTTT
D: TRBD2; V: TRBV7-3; size: few; J: TRBJ2-3; CDR3: CASTVAGGPGDTQYF; DNA: TGTGCCAGCACTGTAGCGGGAGGGCCCGGGGATACGCAGTATTTT